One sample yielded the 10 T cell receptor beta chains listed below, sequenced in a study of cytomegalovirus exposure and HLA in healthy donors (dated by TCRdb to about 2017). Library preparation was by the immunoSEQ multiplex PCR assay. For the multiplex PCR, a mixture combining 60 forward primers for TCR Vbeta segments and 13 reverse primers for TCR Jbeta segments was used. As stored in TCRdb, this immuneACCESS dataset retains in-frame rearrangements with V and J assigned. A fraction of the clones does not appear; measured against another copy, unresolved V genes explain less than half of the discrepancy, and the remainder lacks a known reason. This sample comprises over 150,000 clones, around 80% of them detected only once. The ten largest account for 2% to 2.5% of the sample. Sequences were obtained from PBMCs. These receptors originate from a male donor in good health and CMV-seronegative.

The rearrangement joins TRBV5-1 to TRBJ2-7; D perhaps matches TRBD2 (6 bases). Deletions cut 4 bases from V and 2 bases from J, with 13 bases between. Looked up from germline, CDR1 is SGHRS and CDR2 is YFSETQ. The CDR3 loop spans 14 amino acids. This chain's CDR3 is CASSRPGRTYEQYF. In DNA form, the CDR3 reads TGCGCCAGCAGCCGGCCTGGGAGGACCTACGAGCAGTACTTC.

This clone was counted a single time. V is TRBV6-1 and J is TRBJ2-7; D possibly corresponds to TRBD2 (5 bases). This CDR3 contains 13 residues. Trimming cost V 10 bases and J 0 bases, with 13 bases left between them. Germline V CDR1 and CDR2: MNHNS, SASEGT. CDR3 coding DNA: TGTGCCACCAGGACGGGAAACTCCTACGAGCAGTACTTC. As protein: CATRTGNSYEQYF.

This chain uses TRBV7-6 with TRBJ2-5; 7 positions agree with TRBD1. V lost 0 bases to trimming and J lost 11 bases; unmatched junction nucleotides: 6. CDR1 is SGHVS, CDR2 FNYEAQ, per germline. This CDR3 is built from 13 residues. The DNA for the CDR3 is TGTGCCAGCAGCTTAGCGCGACAGGGAGAGCAGTACTTC. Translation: CASSLARQGEQYF.

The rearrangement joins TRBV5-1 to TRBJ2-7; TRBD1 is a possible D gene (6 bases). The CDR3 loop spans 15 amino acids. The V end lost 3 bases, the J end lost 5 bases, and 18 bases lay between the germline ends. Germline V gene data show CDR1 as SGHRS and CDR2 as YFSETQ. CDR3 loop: CASSWATGGSNEQYF. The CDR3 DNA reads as TGCGCCAGCAGCTGGGCGACAGGAGGATCCAACGAGCAGTACTTC.

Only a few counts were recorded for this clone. CDR3 sequence: CASSSTERGYGYTF. DNA for the CDR3: TGCGCCAGCAGTTCGACGGAGCGAGGCTATGGCTACACCTTC. V usage is TRBV10-2 and J usage is TRBJ1-2; D not certain. The CDR3 consists of 14 residues. V gave up 5 bases and J gave up 4 bases, with 14 bases separating them. Germline lookup yields CDR1 WSHSY and CDR2 SAAADI.

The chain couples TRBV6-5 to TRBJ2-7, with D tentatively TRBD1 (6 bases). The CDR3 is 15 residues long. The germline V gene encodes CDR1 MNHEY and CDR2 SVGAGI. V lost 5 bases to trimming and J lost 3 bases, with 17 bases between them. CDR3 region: CASSPRTAPDYEQYF. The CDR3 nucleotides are TGTGCCAGCAGTCCCCGGACAGCCCCTGACTACGAGCAGTACTTC.

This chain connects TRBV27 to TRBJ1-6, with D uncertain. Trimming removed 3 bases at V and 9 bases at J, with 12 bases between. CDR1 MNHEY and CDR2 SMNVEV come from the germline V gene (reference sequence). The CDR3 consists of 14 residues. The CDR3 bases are TGTGCCAGCAGTTTGGGCAGATTCTCTTCACCCCTCCACTTT. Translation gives CASSLGRFSSPLHF.

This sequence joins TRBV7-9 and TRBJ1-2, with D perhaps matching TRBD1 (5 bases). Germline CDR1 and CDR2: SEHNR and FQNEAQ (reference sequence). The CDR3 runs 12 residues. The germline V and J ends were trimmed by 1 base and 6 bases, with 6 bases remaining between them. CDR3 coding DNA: TGTGCCAGCAGCTTAGGACAGAATGGCTACACCTTC. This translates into CASSLGQNGYTF.

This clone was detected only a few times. In nucleotides, the CDR3 is TGTGCCAGCAGTTACGCCGACAGACTGAACACTGAAGCTTTCTTT. The encoded protein is CASSYADRLNTEAFF. The gene calls are TRBV6-5 and TRBJ1-1, with D possibly TRBD1 on 5 matching bases. CDR1 and CDR2 from the germline V gene are MNHEY and SVGAGI. The CDR3 has 15 amino acids. Trimming shortened V by 2 bases and J by 0 bases, and 10 bases separated the two germline ends.

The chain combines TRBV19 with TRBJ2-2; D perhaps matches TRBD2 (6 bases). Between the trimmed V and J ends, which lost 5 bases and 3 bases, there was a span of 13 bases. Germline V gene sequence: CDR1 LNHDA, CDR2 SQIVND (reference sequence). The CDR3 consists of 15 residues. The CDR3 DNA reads TGTGCCAGTAGTGGGAGGCAGGGCTACACCGGGGAGCTGTTTTTT. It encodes CASSGRQGYTGELFF. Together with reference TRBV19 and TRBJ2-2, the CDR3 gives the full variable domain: DGGITQSPKYLFRKEGQNVTLSCEQNLNHDAMYWYRQDPGQGLRLIYYSQIVNDFQKGDIAEGYSVSREKKESFPLTVTSAQKNPTAFYLCASSGRQGYTGELFFGEGSRLTVL.